The clone carrying this T cell receptor beta chain was detected many times. These data are taken from a study of T cells in Graves' hyperthyroidism and ophthalmopathy. Study-wide background: Peripheral blood was taken when the disease was first diagnosed, before any treatment began.

Clinicians diagnosed patients from clinical symptoms, serum thyroxine and TRAb, thyroid ultrasound and orbital computed tomography. RNA transcripts provided the source from which TCR beta CDR3 regions were amplified. When the TCR CDR3 underwent first-round RT-PCR, the HTBI primer set was used. Each CDR3 protein is one row after TCRdb ran MiXCR on the multiplex PCR reads. The sample holds 500,000 to 650,000 distinct CDR3 sequences, approximately 14% seen once. Trimming shortened V by 0 bases and J by 0 bases, and 14 bases separated the two germline ends. CDR1 is SGHRS and CDR2 is YFSETQ in the germline V gene. The CDR3 is 17 residues long.

This receptor was taken from a woman aged 50 to 60 with Graves' ophthalmopathy. The rearrangement uses TRBV5-1 and TRBJ2-3; weak D call: TRBD2 (6 bases). Sequenced: blood. The CDR3 loop is CASSLGLGTLSTDTQYF. The CDR3, as DNA: TGCGCCAGCAGCTTGGGACTAGGAACTTTAAGCACAGATACGCAGTATTTT.